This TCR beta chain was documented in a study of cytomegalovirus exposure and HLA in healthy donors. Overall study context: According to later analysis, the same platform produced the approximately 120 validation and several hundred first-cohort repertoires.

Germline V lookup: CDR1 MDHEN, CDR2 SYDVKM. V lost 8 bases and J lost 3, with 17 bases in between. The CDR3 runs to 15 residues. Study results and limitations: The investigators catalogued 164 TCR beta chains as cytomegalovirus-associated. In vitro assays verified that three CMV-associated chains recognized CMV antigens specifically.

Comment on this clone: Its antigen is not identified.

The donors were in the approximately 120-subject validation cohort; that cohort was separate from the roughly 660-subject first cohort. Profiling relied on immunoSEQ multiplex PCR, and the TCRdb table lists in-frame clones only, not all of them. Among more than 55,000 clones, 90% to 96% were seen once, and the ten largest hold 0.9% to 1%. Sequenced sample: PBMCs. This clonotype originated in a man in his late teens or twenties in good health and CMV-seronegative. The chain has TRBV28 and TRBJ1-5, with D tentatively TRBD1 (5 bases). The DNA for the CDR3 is TGTGCCAGCGACCCCGATCCTGGGGCCAATCAGCCCCAGCATTTT. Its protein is CASDPDPGANQPQHF.